The 7 T cell receptor beta chains reported below all come from one sample, sequenced in a study of T cell responses to AZD1222 COVID-19 vaccine. Clones were read by immunoSEQ multiplex PCR, and TCRdb kept only the in-frame ones, dropping some. The data show just under 150,000 clones, with roughly nine tenths seen just once and under 2% held by the top ten. The source material was peripheral blood, sampled 28 days after the second AZD1222 dose. These receptors all come from an adult who received the AZD1222 COVID-19 vaccine.

The J gene is TRBJ2-1, the V gene TRBV11-2; possibly TRBD2 for D (6 bases). CDR1 is SGHAT and CDR2 is FQNNGV in the germline V gene. The V and J ends lost 1 base and 4 bases respectively, with 11 bases between them. This CDR3 comprises 15 residues. The CDR3 nucleotides read TGTGCCAGCAGCTTAGCAGCGGGCTCTTACAATGAGCAGTTCTTC. Protein sequence: CASSLAAGSYNEQFF. The full variable domain, in which reference TRBV11-2 and TRBJ2-1 provide the parts outside the CDR3, is EAGVAQSPRYKIIEKRQSVAFWCNPISGHATLYWYQQILGQGPKLLIQFQNNGVVDDSQLPKDRFSAERLKGVDSTLKIQPAKLEDSAVYLCASSLAAGSYNEQFFGPGTRLTVL.

The DNA of the CDR3 is TGCGCCAGCAGCTTGGGGGACTTTATTTCCTACAATGAGCAGTTCTTC. It is translated as CASSLGDFISYNEQFF. This chain links TRBV5-1 with TRBJ2-1; possible D gene TRBD2, 6 bases. The CDR3 loop spans 16 amino acids. CDR1 SGHRS and CDR2 YFSETQ come from the germline V gene. V lost 0 bases and J 1 base, leaving 11 bases between the germline ends.

This chain joins TRBV4-3 and TRBJ1-2, with TRBD1 matching 8 bases. Germline CDR1 and CDR2: LGHNA and YSLEER. CDR3 length: 14 amino acids. Trimming removed 4 bases from V and 3 bases from J; junction bases left unmatched: 4. In DNA form, the CDR3 reads TGCGCCAGCAGCCGAATACAGGGGGACTATGGCTACACCTTC. Translating gives CASSRIQGDYGYTF.

The V call is TRBV18, the J call TRBJ1-1, with 8 positions matching TRBD1. This CDR3 contains 17 residues. J was trimmed by 4 bases and V by 2 bases; bases with no gene match: 12. Germline V gives CDR1 KGHSH, CDR2 LQKENI. In DNA, the CDR3 is TGTGCCAGCTCACCAGCAGAAATCGGACAGGGCGGCACTGAAGCTTTCTTT. Translating gives CASSPAEIGQGGTEAFF.

The rearrangement joins TRBV3-1 (or the pseudogene TRBV3-2) to TRBJ2-5; D not certain. The CDR3 is 11 amino acids. V shed 0 bases and J shed 14 bases, with 10 bases lying between them. Germline V gene lookup returns CDR1 LGHDT and CDR2 YNNKEL (reference sequence). Here the CDR3 DNA reads TGTGCCAGCAGCCAAGAAAGCCTCCAATACTTC. Encoded protein: CASSQESLQYF.

The genes are TRBV7-2 and TRBJ2-7, with D tentatively TRBD2 (5 bases). CDR1 and CDR2 (germline): SGHTA, FQGNSA. V shed 4 bases and J shed 3 bases, with 19 bases lying between them. The CDR3 sequence is 16 residues long. The CDR3 DNA sequence: TGTGCCAGCAGCTCAAGTCATGGAGGCTATAGCTACGAGCAGTACTTC. Amino acid sequence: CASSSSHGGYSYEQYF.

This chain's CDR3 is CASSLAGAGTDTQYF. The CDR3 DNA sequence: TGTGCCAGCAGCTTGGCCGGCGCGGGCACAGATACGCAGTATTTT. V usage is TRBV5-4 and J usage is TRBJ2-3; no firm D call. Looked up from germline, CDR1 is SGHNT and CDR2 is YYREEE (reference sequence). The CDR3 loop spans 15 amino acids. The V end was cut by 0 bases, the J end by 1 base, with 9 bases between.